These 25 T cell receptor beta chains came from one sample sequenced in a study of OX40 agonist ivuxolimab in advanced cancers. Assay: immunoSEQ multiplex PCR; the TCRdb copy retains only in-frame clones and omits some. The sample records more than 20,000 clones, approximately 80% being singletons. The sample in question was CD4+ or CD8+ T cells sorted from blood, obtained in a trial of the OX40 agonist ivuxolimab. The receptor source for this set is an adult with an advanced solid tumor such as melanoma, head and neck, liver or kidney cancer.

In DNA form, the CDR3 reads TGTGCCAGCAGTTACGCCGCTGATCTCATCTACGAGCAGTACTTC. This sequence encodes CASSYAADLIYEQYF. V is TRBV6-6 and J is TRBJ2-7; D gene ambiguous. V gave up 2 bases and J gave up 3 bases, with 14 bases separating them. The CDR3 extends over 15 amino acids. From germline, CDR1 is MNHNY and CDR2 SVGAGI (reference sequence).

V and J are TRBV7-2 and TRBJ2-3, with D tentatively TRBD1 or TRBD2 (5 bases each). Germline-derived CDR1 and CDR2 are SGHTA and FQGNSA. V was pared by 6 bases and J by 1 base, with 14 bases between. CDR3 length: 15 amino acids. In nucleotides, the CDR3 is TGTGCCAGCAGTCCAGACAGCGGAGGCACAGATACGCAGTATTTT. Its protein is CASSPDSGGTDTQYF.

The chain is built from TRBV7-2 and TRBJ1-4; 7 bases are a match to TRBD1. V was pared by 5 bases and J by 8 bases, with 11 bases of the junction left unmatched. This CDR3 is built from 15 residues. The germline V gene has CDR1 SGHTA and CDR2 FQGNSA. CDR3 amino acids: CASSKDRALEEKLFF. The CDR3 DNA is TGTGCCAGCAGCAAAGACAGGGCCTTGGAGGAAAAACTGTTTTTT.

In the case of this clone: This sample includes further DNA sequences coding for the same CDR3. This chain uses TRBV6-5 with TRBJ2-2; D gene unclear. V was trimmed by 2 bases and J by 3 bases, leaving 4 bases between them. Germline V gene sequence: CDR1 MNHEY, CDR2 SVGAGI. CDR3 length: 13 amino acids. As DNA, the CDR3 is TGTGCCAGCAGTTACCAGGACACCGGGGAGCTGTTTTTT. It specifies CASSYQDTGELFF.

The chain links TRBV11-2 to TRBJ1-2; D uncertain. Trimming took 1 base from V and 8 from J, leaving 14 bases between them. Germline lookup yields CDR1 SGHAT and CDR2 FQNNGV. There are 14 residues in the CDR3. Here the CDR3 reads CASSLGVAFGGYTF. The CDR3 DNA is TGTGCCAGCAGCTTAGGAGTGGCATTCGGCGGCTACACCTTC.

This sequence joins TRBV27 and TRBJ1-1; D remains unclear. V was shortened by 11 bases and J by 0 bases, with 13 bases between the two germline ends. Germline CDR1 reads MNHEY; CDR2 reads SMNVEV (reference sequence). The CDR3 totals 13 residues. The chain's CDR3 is CASKRKMNTEAFF. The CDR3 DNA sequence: TGTGCCTCTAAGAGGAAAATGAACACTGAAGCTTTCTTT.

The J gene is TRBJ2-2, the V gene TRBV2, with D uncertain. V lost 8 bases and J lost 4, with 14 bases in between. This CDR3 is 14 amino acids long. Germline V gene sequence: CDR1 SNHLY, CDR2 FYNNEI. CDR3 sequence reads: CASCEEMGTGELFF. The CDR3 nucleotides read TGTGCCAGCTGCGAGGAGATGGGCACCGGGGAGCTGTTTTTT.

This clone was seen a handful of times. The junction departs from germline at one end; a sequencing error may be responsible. Here the CDR3 DNA reads TGTGCCAGCAGTGACTCGACTAGCGGGGTTCACTTC. Translated, it gives CASSDSTSGVHF. The chain joins TRBV6-4 to TRBJ2-5; TRBD2 matches 11 bases. The CDR3 consists of 12 residues. Germline CDR1 MRHNA, CDR2 SNTAGT.

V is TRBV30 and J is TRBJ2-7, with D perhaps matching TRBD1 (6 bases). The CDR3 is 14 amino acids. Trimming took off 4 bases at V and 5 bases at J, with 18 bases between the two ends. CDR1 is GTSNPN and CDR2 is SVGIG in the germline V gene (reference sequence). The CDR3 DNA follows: TGTGCCTGGACTCCAACCGGGACACGAAACGAGCAGTACTTC. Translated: CAWTPTGTRNEQYF.

DNA for the CDR3: TGTGCCAGCAGTGATAGGGCCGCGGCCTATGGCTACACCTTC. This encodes CASSDRAAAYGYTF. The chain uses TRBV6-1 and TRBJ1-2; D not resolved. Germline V gene lookup returns CDR1 MNHNS and CDR2 SASEGT. The CDR3 length is 14 residues. Trimming left V 3 bases short and J 4 bases short, with 12 bases between.

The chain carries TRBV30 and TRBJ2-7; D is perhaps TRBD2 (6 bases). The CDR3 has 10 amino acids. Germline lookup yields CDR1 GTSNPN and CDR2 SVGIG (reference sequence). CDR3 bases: TGTGCTGGAGGGGTTTACGAGCAGTACTTC. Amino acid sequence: CAGGVYEQYF.

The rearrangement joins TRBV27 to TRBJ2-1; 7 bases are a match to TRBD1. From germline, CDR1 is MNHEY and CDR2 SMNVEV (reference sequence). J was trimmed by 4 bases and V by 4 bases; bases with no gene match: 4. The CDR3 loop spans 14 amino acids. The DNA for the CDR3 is TGTGCCAGCAGTTCGACAGGGCAATACAATGAGCAGTTCTTC. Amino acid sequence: CASSSTGQYNEQFF.

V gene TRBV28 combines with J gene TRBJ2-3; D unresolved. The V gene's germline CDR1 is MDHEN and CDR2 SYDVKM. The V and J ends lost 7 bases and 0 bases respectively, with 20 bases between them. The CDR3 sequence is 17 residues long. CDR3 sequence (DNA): TGTGCCAGCATCAAAATAGGCTGGACCAGTAGCACAGATACGCAGTATTTT. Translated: CASIKIGWTSSTDTQYF.

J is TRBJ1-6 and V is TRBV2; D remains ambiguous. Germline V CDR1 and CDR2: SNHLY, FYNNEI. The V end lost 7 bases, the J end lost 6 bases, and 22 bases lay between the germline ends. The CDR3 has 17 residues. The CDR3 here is CASKTLAGPSFNSPLHF. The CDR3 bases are TGTGCCAGCAAAACATTGGCCGGACCTAGTTTTAATTCACCCCTCCACTTT.

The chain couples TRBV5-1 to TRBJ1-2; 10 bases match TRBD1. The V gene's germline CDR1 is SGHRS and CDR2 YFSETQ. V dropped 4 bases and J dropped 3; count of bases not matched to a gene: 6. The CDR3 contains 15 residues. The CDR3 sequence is CASSPTGTGDYGYTF. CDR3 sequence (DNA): TGCGCCAGCAGCCCAACCGGGACAGGGGACTATGGCTACACCTTC.

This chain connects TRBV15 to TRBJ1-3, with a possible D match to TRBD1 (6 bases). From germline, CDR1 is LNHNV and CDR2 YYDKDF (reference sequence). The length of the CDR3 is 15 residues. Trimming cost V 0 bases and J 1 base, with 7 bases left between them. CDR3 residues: CATSRDQGSGNTIYF. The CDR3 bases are TGTGCCACCAGCAGAGATCAGGGGTCTGGAAACACCATATATTTT.

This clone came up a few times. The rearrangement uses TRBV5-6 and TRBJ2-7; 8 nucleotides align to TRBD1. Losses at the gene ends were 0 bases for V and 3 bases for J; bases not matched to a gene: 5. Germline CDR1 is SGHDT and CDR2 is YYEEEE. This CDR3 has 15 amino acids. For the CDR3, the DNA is TGTGCCAGCAGCTTGGGGGACAGGTCTTTCTACGAGCAGTACTTC. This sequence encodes CASSLGDRSFYEQYF.

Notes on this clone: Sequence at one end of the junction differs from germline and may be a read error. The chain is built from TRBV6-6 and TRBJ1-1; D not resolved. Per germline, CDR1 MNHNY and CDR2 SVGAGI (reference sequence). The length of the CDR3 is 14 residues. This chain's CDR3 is CASSYSLKNSEAFF. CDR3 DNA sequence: TGTGCCAGCAGTTACTCTTTAAAAAACAGTGAAGCTTTCTTT.

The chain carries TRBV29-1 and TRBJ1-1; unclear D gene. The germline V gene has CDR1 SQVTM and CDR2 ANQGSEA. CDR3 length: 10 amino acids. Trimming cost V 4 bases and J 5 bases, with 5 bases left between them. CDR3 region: CSVGLTEAFF. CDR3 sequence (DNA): TGCAGCGTTGGACTGACTGAAGCTTTCTTT. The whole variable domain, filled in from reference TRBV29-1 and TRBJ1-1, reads SAVISQKPSRDICQRGTSLTIQCQVDSQVTMMFWYRQQPGQSLTLIATANQGSEATYESGFVIDKFPISRPNLTFSTLTVSNMSPEDSSIYLCSVGLTEAFFGQGTRLTVV.

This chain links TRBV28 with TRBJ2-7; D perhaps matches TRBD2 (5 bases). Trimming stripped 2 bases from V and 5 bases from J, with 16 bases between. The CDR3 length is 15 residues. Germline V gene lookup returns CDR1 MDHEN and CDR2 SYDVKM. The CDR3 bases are TGTGCCAGCAGTTTAAGGAGGAATCCGCCCAACGAGCAGTACTTC. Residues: CASSLRRNPPNEQYF.

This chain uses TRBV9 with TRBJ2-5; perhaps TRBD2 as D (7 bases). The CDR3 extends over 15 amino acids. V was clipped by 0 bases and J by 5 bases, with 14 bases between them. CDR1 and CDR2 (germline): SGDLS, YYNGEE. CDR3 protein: CASSVAAGAKETQYF. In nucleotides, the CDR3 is TGTGCCAGCAGCGTAGCGGCGGGGGCGAAGGAGACCCAGTACTTC.

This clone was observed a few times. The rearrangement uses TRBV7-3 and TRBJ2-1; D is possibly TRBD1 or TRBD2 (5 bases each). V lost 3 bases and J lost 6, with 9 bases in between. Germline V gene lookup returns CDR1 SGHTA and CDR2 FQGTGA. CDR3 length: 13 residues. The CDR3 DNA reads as TGTGCCAGCAGCTTGGGGACGAGCAATGAGCAGTTCTTC. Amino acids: CASSLGTSNEQFF.

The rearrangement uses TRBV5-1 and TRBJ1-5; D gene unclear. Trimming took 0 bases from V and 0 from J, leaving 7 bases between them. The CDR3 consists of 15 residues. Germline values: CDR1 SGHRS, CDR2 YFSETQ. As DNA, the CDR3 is TGCGCCAGCAGCTTGGAGGGTTATAGCAATCAGCCCCAGCATTTT. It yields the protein CASSLEGYSNQPQHF.

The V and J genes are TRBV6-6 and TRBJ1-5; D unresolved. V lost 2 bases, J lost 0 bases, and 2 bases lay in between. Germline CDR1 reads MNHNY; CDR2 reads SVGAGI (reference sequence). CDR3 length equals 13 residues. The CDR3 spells CASSYDSNQPQHF. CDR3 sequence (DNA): TGTGCCAGCAGTTACGATAGCAATCAGCCCCAGCATTTT.

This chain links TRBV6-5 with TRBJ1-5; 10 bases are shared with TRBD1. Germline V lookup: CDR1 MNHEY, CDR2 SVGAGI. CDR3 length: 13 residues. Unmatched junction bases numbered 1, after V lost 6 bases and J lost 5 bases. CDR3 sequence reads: CASRGTGDQPQHF. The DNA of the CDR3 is TGTGCCAGCAGAGGGACAGGGGATCAGCCCCAGCATTTT.